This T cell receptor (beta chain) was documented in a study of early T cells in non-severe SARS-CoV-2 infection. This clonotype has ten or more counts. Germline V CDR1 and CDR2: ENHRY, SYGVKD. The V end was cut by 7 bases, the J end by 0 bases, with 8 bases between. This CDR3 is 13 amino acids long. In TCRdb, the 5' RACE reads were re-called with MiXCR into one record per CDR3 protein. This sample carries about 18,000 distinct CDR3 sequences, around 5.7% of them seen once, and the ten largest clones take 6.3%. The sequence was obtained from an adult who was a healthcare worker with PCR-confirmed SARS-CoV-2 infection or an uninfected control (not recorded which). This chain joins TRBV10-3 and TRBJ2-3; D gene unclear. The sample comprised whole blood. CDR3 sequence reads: CAINSPSTDTQYF. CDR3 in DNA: TGTGCCATCAACAGCCCTAGCACAGATACGCAGTATTTT.